One sample yielded the 8 T cell receptor beta chains listed below, sequenced in a study of T cell clonotyping in hematopoietic cell transplantation. Sequenced by immunoSEQ multiplex PCR; TCRdb stores in-frame clones only, minus some. The sample shows 17,000 or so clones, over 55% of them seen only once. The sequencing sample was made of peripheral blood mononuclear cells. All receptors come from a woman between 55 and 75 years old in good health. Some clones in this sample may be carry-over from other donors' samples.

The rearrangement uses TRBV23-1 and TRBJ2-2; 7 bases map to TRBD2. TRBV23-1 qualifies as an ORF whose function is uncertain. This CDR3 comprises 12 residues. The ends lost 7 bases at V and 9 bases at J; junction bases unmatched: 5. CDR3 DNA: TGCGCCAGCATAGGACTAGTTTGGGAGCTGTTTTTT. This encodes CASIGLVWELFF.

This chain uses TRBV28 with TRBJ2-6, with D possibly being TRBD2 (6 bases). The CDR3 totals 20 residues. CDR1 is MDHEN, CDR2 SYDVKM, per germline. V lost 3 bases to trimming and J lost 2 bases, with 23 bases between them. CDR3 nucleotides: TGTGCCAGCAGTTTCCAACTTCGGGCCTCTTGGAGGGCTGGGGCCAACGTCCTGACTTTC. The encoded protein is CASSFQLRASWRAGANVLTF.

This clone was recorded a few times. CDR3 nucleotides: TGTGCCAGTAGCCTCACCTCCGGGACCCTTAGCGAGCAGTACTTC. This translates into CASSLTSGTLSEQYF. The chain uses TRBV19 and TRBJ2-7, with D perhaps TRBD1 or TRBD2 (5 bases each). CDR3 length equals 15 residues. The V gene's germline CDR1 is LNHDA and CDR2 SQIVND (reference sequence). V was trimmed by 6 bases and J by 6 bases, leaving 21 bases between them. Filled out from reference TRBV19 and TRBJ2-7, the complete variable domain reads DGGITQSPKYLFRKEGQNVTLSCEQNLNHDAMYWYRQDPGQGLRLIYYSQIVNDFQKGDIAEGYSVSREKKESFPLTVTSAQKNPTAFYLCASSLTSGTLSEQYFGPGTRLTVT.

This chain joins TRBV7-8 and TRBJ1-2; 8 bases are a match to TRBD1. This CDR3 comprises 14 residues. Germline V lookup: CDR1 SGHVS, CDR2 FQNEAQ. The ends lost 3 bases at V and 3 bases at J; junction bases unmatched: 3. CDR3 sequence (DNA): TGTGCCAGCAGCTTGACAGGGGACGACTATGGCTACACCTTC. Its translation: CASSLTGDDYGYTF.

The rearrangement links TRBV7-2 to TRBJ1-2; D gene uncertain. Germline loops: CDR1 SGHTA, CDR2 FQGNSA. This CDR3 has 13 amino acids. V lost 0 bases and J 8 bases, leaving 10 bases between the germline ends. The CDR3 protein is CASSLAGFGGYTF. The DNA for the CDR3 is TGTGCCAGCAGCTTAGCAGGGTTTGGAGGCTACACCTTC. Complete variable domain (other parts from reference TRBV7-2 and TRBJ1-2): GAGVSQSPSNKVTEKGKDVELRCDPISGHTALYWYRQSLGQGLEFLIYFQGNSAPDKSGLPSDRFSAERTGGSVSTLTIQRTQQEDSAVYLCASSLAGFGGYTFGSGTRLTVV.

This chain connects TRBV6-4 to TRBJ2-7; D is possibly TRBD1 (6 bases). The V gene lost 4 bases and the J gene lost 3 bases, with 13 bases spanning the gap. The CDR3 runs 14 residues. Per the germline V gene, CDR1 is MRHNA and CDR2 is SNTAGT. The CDR3 DNA follows: TGTGCCAGCAGTGCAGTCAGGGGCGACTACGAGCAGTACTTC. This sequence encodes CASSAVRGDYEQYF.

This clone was seen more than once but under ten times. The chain has TRBV4-2 and TRBJ1-2; no clear D. This CDR3 is 12 amino acids long. Germline V CDR1 and CDR2: LGHNA, YNFKEQ. Trimming shortened V by 0 bases and J by 7 bases, and 6 bases separated the two germline ends. The DNA for the CDR3 is TGTGCCAGCAGCCAAGAACAGCGTGGCTACACCTTC. It translates to CASSQEQRGYTF.

This chain joins TRBV6-5 and TRBJ1-2; D possibly corresponds to TRBD1 (5 bases). Germline CDR1 and CDR2: MNHEY and SVGAGI. CDR3 length: 14 residues. Between the trimmed V and J ends, which lost 5 bases and 5 bases, there was a span of 15 bases. DNA of the CDR3: TGTGCCAGCAGTGTAGGACTTGGGGGTTATGGCTACACCTTC. Translating gives CASSVGLGGYGYTF.